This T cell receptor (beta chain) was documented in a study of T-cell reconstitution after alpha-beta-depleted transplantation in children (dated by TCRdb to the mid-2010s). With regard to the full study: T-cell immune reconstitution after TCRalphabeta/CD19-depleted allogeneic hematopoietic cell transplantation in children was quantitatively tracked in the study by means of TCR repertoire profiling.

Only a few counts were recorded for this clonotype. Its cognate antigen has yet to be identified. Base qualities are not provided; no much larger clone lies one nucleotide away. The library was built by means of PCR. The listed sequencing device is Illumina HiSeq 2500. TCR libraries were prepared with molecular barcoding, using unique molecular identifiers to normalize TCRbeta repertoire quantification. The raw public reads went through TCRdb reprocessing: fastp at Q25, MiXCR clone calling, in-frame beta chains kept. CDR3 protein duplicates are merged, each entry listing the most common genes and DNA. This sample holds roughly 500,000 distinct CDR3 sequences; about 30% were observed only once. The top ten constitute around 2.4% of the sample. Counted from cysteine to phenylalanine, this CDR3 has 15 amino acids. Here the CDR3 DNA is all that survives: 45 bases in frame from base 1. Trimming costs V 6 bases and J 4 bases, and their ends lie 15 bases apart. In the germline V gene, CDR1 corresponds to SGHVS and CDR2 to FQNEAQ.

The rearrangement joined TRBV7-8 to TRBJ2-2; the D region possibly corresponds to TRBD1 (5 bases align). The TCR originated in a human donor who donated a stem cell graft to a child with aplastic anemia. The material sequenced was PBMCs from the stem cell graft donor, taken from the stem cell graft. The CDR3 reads CASRVGRAGTGELFF. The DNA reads TGTGCCAGCAGGGTGGGCAGGGCTGGCACCGGGGAGCTGTTTTTT.